This TCR beta chain was recorded in a study of spatial heterogeneity in lung cancer. Background on the study: Taken at a median of approximately 2 years after resection, follow-up PBMC samples underwent sequencing when available. Detection consistently captured more beta-chain sequences than alpha-chain sequences.

This clonotype has a handful of counts. TCRdb itself ran the 5' RACE reads through MiXCR, one entry per CDR3 protein. The sample carries about 94,000 distinct CDR3 sequences, just under 20% recorded once. The CDR3 totals 14 residues. V lost 5 bases, J lost 0 bases, and 4 bases stayed unmatched. In germline, CDR1 is DFQATT, CDR2 SNEGSKA (reference sequence). Time point in this sample: blood at routine non-recurrence follow-up after resection. The input material, whole RNA from tumor, nontumor lung or frozen PBMC, was sequenced unsorted. The source was PBMCs, collected at follow-up. This sequence was found in a male donor with early-stage non-small cell lung cancer. V usage is TRBV20-1 and J usage is TRBJ1-3; 7 nucleotides line up with TRBD1. CDR3 residues: CSAPSGGSGNTIYF. The CDR3 DNA is TGCAGTGCTCCCTCAGGGGGCTCTGGAAACACCATATATTTT.